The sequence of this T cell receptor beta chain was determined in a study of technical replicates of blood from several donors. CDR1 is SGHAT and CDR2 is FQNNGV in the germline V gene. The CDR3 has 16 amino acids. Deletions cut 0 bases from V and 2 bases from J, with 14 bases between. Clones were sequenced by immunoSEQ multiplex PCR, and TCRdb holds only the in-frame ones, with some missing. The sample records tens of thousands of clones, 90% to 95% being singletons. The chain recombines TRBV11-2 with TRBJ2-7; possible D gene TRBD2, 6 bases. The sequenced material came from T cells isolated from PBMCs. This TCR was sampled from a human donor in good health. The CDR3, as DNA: TGTGCCAGCAGCTTAGAAGGCGGGATCCAAACCTACGAGCAGTACTTC. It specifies CASSLEGGIQTYEQYF.